This record covers a single TCR beta chain. This clone has just one count. Its antigen target is currently unknown. No much larger clone exists at a distance of one base, and base qualities are not known. The source of the sample is a study of blood T cell repertoires in COVID-19 (TCRdb year 2020). Concerning the study at large: Samples from collaborators originated in the United States, Italy and Spain and spanned both the acute and convalescent phases of COVID-19. The material from the prospective study consisted of cDNA or gDNA derived from T cells, B-cell-depleted T cells, or PBMCs. Nearly every sample came with metadata listing a de-identified subject ID, COVID-19 status, age in years and sex. Where available, HLA class I and class II types were taken from metadata supplied by the sample provider and were not determined by assay-based typing. The samples were drawn from two sources: the first 160 participants of the ongoing ImmuneRACE study, and 1,000 to 1,500 subjects contributed by 6 global collaborators. A freely available public database, intended as a resource for researchers studying the immune response to SARS-CoV-2, is where the repertoires were released. The dataset comprised deeply sampled blood TCRbeta repertoires from subjects exposed to, actively infected with, or recovered from COVID-19.

V ends up 1 base short and J 4 bases short, with an unmatched junction base count of 7. The CDR3 starts with the cysteine, ends with the phenylalanine, and has 16 residues. The retained sequence is limited to the CDR3, 48 bases, with the frame set at the first base. The germline V gene sets CDR1 to SGHTA and CDR2 to FQGNSA. The full study reports these points: The amount of clinical and demographic metadata varied by source and participant and was provided uncurated.

Each collaborating institution followed its own protocols to collect whole blood in K2EDTA tubes. For TCRbeta analysis, collaborators shipped samples as frozen whole blood, isolated PBMCs, or DNA extracted from either of those sample types. TCRbeta CDR3 regions were amplified from genomic DNA by means of the immunoSEQ Assay, a bias-controlled multiplex PCR. The authors processed their data as follows. The number of nucleated cells in each sample was estimated from the amplification of reference gene primers within the assay. To quantify the absolute abundance of each unique TCRbeta CDR3 rearrangement, sequence reads were collapsed and filtered. For each sample, productive Simpson clonality was calculated by taking the square root of Simpson's diversity index across productive rearrangements. TCRdb limited this immuneACCESS table to in-frame rearrangements with V and J called. A share of clones is missing; checked studies link under half to unresolved V genes, and the rest is unexplained. The V and J calls and the clone size are those of that table, but D and trimming were determined from the DNA. This sample gives some 200,000 clones in total; about 86% of them show up just once. The top ten constitute roughly 7% of the sample.

Here the chain combines TRBV7-2 and TRBJ2-5, with 9 bases matching TRBD1. The source is a woman aged 80 or older in a cohort sampled during active or convalescent COVID-19. Sequencing was performed on peripheral blood. CDR3 sequence: CASSLVSGQGIETQYF. At the DNA level, the sequence is TGTGCCAGCAGCTTAGTATCTGGACAGGGGATAGAGACCCAGTACTTC.